This T cell receptor (beta chain) was identified during a study of OX40 agonist ivuxolimab in advanced cancers. The wider study: Past anti-PD-1, anti-PD-L1 or anti-CTLA-4 therapy was accepted, and 40% had received some.

V dropped 1 base and J dropped 4; count of bases not matched to a gene: 8. CDR1 is LGHNT, CDR2 FRNRAP, per germline. The CDR3 loop spans 17 amino acids. Measured with immunoSEQ multiplex PCR; TCRdb has only the in-frame clones, and not every one. The sample lists tens of thousands of clones; about 86% were seen once. The TCR originated in an adult with an advanced solid tumor such as melanoma, head and neck, liver or kidney cancer. This chain connects TRBV12-5 to TRBJ2-5, with 11 nucleotides matching TRBD1. The sequencing used CD4+ or CD8+ T cells sorted from blood, collected in a trial of the OX40 agonist ivuxolimab. The CDR3 spells CASGLDMGQGGTETQYF. Written as DNA, the CDR3 is TGTGCTAGTGGTTTGGATATGGGACAGGGGGGTACAGAGACCCAGTACTTC. The whole variable domain, remainder taken from reference TRBV12-5 and TRBJ2-5, is DARVTQTPRHKVTEMGQEVTMRCQPILGHNTVFWYRQTMMQGLELLAYFRNRAPLDDSGMPKDRFSAEMPDATLATLKIQPSEPRDSAVYFCASGLDMGQGGTETQYFGPGTRLLVL.